The clone carrying this TCR beta chain occurred once. Sequencing used immunoSEQ multiplex PCR; TCRdb keeps in-frame clones, though not all of them. In the table there are roughly 69,000 clones, 84% of which are singletons. This record belongs to a study of OX40 agonist ivuxolimab in advanced cancers. In the study overall: Patients got intravenous ivuxolimab at 0.01 to 10 mg/kg every 2 weeks. A mean age of around 60 years, range about 20 to 79, was recorded, and approximately 85% were male. Antecedent anti-PD-1, anti-PD-L1 or anti-CTLA-4 therapy was permissible, with around 40% having received some.

CDR3 length: 14 amino acids. J was trimmed by 5 bases and V by 6 bases; bases with no gene match: 7. Germline-derived CDR1 and CDR2 are MNHEY and SVGAGI. The V gene is TRBV6-5, the J gene TRBJ1-5; 7 bases map to TRBD1. This clonotype originated in an adult with an advanced solid tumor such as melanoma, head and neck, liver or kidney cancer. Sequencing was performed on CD4+ or CD8+ T cells sorted from blood, taken in a trial of the OX40 agonist ivuxolimab. The CDR3 protein is CASRKTRGDQPQHF. The CDR3 region has the DNA TGTGCCAGCAGGAAGACCAGGGGGGATCAGCCCCAGCATTTT.